These 7 T cell receptor beta chains share one sample of origin, sequenced in a study of blood T cell repertoires in COVID-19. Some clones are missing from TCRdb's copy, which holds only in-frame ones; the method was immunoSEQ multiplex PCR. The sample lists about 42,000 clones, 85% seen once, with less than 15% in the top ten. Material: peripheral blood. The receptors stem from a woman between 65 and 79 years old in a cohort sampled during active COVID-19.

The genes are TRBV5-1 and TRBJ2-7; maybe TRBD2 (6 bases). The CDR3 runs to 14 residues. Deletions cut 2 bases from V and 2 bases from J, with 11 bases between. In germline, CDR1 is SGHRS, CDR2 YFSETQ. The CDR3 coding sequence is TGCGCCAGCAGCTTATTAGGGGAGGCCTACGAGCAGTACTTC. It encodes CASSLLGEAYEQYF.

The CDR3 loop is CASSLGGGLREQYF. The CDR3 region has the DNA TGTGCCAGCAGCTTAGGGGGAGGGCTGAGGGAGCAGTACTTC. This chain joins TRBV5-4 and TRBJ2-7, with D possibly TRBD2 on 7 matching bases. Trimming cost V 2 bases and J 7 bases, with 16 bases left between them. Germline assignment: CDR1 SGHNT and CDR2 YYREEE (reference sequence). The CDR3 extends over 14 amino acids.

The chain employs TRBV5-1 and TRBJ2-6; tentative D call: TRBD2 (6 bases). V lost 1 base to trimming and J lost 2 bases, with 13 bases between them. This CDR3 spans 17 amino acids. Germline V gene sequence: CDR1 SGHRS, CDR2 YFSETQ. Written as DNA, the CDR3 is TGCGCCAGCAGCTTGTCCCAGGGCGGGGCTGGGGCCAACGTCCTGACTTTC. As protein: CASSLSQGGAGANVLTF.

The rearrangement uses TRBV6-5 and TRBJ2-2; D not resolved. Between the trimmed V and J ends, which lost 5 bases and 5 bases, there was a span of 6 bases. CDR1 is MNHEY and CDR2 is SVGAGI in the germline V gene. The CDR3 spans 12 residues. CDR3 loop: CASSIGTGELFF. In DNA form, the CDR3 reads TGTGCCAGCAGTATCGGGACCGGGGAGCTGTTTTTT.

This chain connects TRBV5-1 to TRBJ2-5; a weak D match, TRBD1 (5 bases). The CDR3 covers 13 residues. The ends were cut back, 6 bases at V and 0 bases at J, with 9 bases in the middle. Germline V CDR1 and CDR2: SGHRS, YFSETQ. CDR3 DNA: TGCGCCAGCACCCTCAGGGACCAAGAGACCCAGTACTTC. Amino acids: CASTLRDQETQYF.

The chain carries TRBV6-5 and TRBJ2-1, with 7 nucleotides matching TRBD1. The CDR3 length is 15 residues. V shed 6 bases, J shed 5 bases, and the junction held 10 bases outside the gene matches. The germline CDR1 and CDR2 sequences are MNHEY and SVGAGI. CDR3 sequence (DNA): TGTGCCAGCAGCCGTAGACAGGGTGGAAACAATGAGCAGTTCTTC. Protein product: CASSRRQGGNNEQFF.

J is TRBJ2-3 and V is TRBV9; possible D gene TRBD2, 5 bases. Germline values: CDR1 SGDLS, CDR2 YYNGEE. V lost 2 bases and J lost 5, with 15 bases in between. The CDR3 extends over 15 amino acids. In nucleotides, the CDR3 is TGTGCCAGCAGCGTTGGCCCCTGGACTGGAGATACGCAGTATTTT. This codes for CASSVGPWTGDTQYF.